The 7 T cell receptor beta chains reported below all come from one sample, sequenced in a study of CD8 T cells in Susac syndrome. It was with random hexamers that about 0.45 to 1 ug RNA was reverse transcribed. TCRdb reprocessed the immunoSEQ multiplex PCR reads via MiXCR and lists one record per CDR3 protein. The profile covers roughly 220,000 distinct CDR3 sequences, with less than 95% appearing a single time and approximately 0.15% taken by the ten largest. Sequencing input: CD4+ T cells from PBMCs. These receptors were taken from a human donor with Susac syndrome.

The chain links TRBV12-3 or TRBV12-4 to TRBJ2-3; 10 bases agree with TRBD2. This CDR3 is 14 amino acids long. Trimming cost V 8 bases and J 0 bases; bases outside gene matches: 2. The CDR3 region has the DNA TGTGCCAGCGGACTAGCGGATAGCACAGATACGCAGTATTTT. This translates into CASGLADSTDTQYF.

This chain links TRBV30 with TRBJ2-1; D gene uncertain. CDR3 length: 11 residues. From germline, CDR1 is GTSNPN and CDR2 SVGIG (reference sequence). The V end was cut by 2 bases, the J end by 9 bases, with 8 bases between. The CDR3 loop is CAWSKSREQFF. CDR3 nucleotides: TGTGCCTGGAGTAAGTCTCGTGAGCAGTTCTTC.

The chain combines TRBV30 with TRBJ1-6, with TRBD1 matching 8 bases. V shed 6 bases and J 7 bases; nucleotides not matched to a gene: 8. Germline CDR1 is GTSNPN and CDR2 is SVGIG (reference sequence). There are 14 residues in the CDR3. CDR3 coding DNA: TGTGCCTGCAAATGGACAGGGATGAATTCACCCCTCCACTTT. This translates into CACKWTGMNSPLHF.

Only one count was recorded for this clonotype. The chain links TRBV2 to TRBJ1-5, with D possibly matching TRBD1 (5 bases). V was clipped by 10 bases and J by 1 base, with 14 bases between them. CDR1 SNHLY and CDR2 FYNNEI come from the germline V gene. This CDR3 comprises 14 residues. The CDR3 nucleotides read TGTGCCACAGGCCGGGACCTAAGCAATCAGCCCCAGCATTTT. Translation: CATGRDLSNQPQHF.

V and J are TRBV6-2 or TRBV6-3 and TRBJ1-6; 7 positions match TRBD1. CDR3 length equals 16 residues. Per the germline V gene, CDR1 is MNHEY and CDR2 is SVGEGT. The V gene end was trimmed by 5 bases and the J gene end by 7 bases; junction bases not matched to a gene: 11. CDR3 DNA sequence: TGTGCCAGCAGTCCCCTAACACAGGGGCGGAATTCACCCCTCCACTTT. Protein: CASSPLTQGRNSPLHF.

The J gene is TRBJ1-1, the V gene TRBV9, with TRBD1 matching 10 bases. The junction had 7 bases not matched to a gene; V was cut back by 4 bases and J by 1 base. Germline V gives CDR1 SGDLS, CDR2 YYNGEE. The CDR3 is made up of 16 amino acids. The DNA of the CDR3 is TGTGCCAGCAGCCCCAGACAGGGGGCCCCGAACACTGAAGCTTTCTTT. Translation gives CASSPRQGAPNTEAFF.

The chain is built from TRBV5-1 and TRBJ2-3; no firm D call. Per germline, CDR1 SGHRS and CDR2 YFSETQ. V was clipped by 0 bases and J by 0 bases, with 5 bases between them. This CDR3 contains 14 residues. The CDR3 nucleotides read TGCGCCAGCAGCTTGGTTAAGAGCACAGATACGCAGTATTTT. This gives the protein CASSLVKSTDTQYF.